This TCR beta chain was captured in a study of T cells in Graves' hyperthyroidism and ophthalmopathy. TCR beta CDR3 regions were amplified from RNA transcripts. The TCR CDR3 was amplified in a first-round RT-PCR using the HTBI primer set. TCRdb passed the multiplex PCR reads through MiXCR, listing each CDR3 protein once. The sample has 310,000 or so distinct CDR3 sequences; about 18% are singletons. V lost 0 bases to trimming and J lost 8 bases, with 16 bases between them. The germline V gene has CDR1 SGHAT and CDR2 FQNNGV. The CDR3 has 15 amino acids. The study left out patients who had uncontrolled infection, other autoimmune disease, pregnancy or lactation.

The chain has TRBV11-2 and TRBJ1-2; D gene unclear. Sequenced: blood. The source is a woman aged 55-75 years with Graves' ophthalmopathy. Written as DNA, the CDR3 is TGTGCCAGCAGCTTAGAATTACGCGGGTTTGGCGGCTACACCTTC. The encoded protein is CASSLELRGFGGYTF.